This T cell receptor (beta chain) was retrieved from a study of T-cell reconstitution after alpha-beta-depleted transplantation in children (dated by TCRdb to between 2015 and 2016). In the study overall: The study quantitatively tracked T-cell immune reconstitution after TCRalphabeta/CD19-depleted allogeneic hematopoietic cell transplantation in children using TCR repertoire profiling.

This clonotype was counted many times. Its antigen is unknown. Base-call qualities are not available, and no considerably larger clone is one nucleotide away. Preparation of the library involved PCR. The sequencing machine was an Illumina HiSeq 2500. TCR libraries were prepared with molecular barcoding, using unique molecular identifiers to normalize TCRbeta repertoire quantification. TCRdb reprocessing: public reads trimmed at Q25 with fastp, clones called with MiXCR, in-frame beta chains kept. Each entry is one CDR3 protein sequence, shown with its most common DNA and genes. Across this sample there are 150,000 to 200,000 distinct CDR3 sequences, with roughly 7.5% seen only once. The ten largest clones represent 3% to 3.5% of the sample. The CDR3 goes from the cysteine to the phenylalanine over 20 residues. Only the CDR3 DNA is retained, 60 bases long and in frame from the first base. According to the germline V gene, CDR1 reads SGHAT and CDR2 reads FQNNGV. Cut back by 2 bases and 6 bases, the V and J ends lie 29 bases apart.

The sample in question was PBMCs from the stem cell graft donor, obtained from the stem cell graft. Recombination joined TRBV11-2 with TRBJ2-1; the D gene is perhaps TRBD1 or TRBD2, as each covers 8 bases. The origin of this receptor is a human donor who donated a stem cell graft to a child with Wiskott-Aldrich syndrome. The CDR3 region has the sequence CASSLSPTGVGAGVSNEQFF. The DNA is as follows: TGTGCCAGCAGCTTATCTCCGACAGGGGTTGGAGCGGGAGTGAGCAATGAGCAGTTCTTC.